This TCR beta chain stems from a study of sequential checkpoint blockade in melanoma. Study background: Arm A got nivolumab then ipilimumab; arm B the reverse, 1:1.

Treatment defined: randomized to nivolumab then ipilimumab (arm A) or the reverse (arm B). PBMC sorting kept live CD3+CD8+ cells without CD19 or CD56. Clones were sequenced by immunoSEQ multiplex PCR, and TCRdb holds only the in-frame ones, with some missing. The repertoire holds some 30,000 clones, approximately 86% seen once, with 22% in the top ten. This CDR3 has 16 residues. The V end lost 2 bases, the J end lost 0 bases, and 11 bases lay between the germline ends. The germline gives CDR1 MNHEY, CDR2 SMNVEV (reference sequence). The sequence was collected from a human donor with melanoma. V gene TRBV27 combines with J gene TRBJ2-4, with D possibly TRBD2 on 5 matching bases. Sample: CD8+ T cells sorted from blood (inferred from file names), taken from a patient given nivolumab and ipilimumab in sequence. The CDR3 sequence: CASSLGLPLAKNIQYF. CDR3 coding DNA: TGTGCCAGCAGTTTAGGACTCCCCCTAGCCAAAAACATTCAGTACTTC.